This entry is about one T cell receptor (beta chain). This entry belongs to a study of CD8 T cells in Susac syndrome. With random hexamers, reverse transcription was performed on about 0.5 to 1 ug of RNA. An immunoSEQ multiplex PCR amplified TCR beta CDR3 over 54 Vbeta and 13 Jbeta. TCRdb re-derived calls from the immunoSEQ multiplex PCR reads in MiXCR, one entry per CDR3 protein. The data show about 130,000 distinct CDR3 sequences, around 94% seen once. Germline V gene data show CDR1 as SQVTM and CDR2 as ANQGSEA. CDR3 length equals 13 residues. With 6 bases clipped from V and 7 bases from J, the junction kept 6 bases outside the gene matches. The multiple sclerosis control cohort comprised treatment-naive individuals presenting with stable or active relapsing-remitting disease. It was negative isolation that provided the CD8+ and CD4+ T cells, whereas TEMRA cells were enriched by FACS.

The sample comprised CD4+ T cells from PBMCs. This chain uses TRBV29-1 with TRBJ1-6; TRBD1 agrees at 7 bases. This clonotype was obtained from a human donor with multiple sclerosis. The CDR3 protein is CSVAGQPNSPLHF. In DNA form, the CDR3 reads TGCAGCGTGGCGGGACAGCCGAATTCACCCCTCCACTTT.